This TCR beta chain was identified during a study of regulatory T cells in long-lasting Graves disease. Both iRepertoire HTBI primers and Arm-PCR of CDR3 regions were used to build the TCR beta libraries. TCRdb re-called the multiplex PCR reads with MiXCR, one entry per CDR3 protein. The sample gives hundreds of thousands of distinct CDR3 sequences, roughly 16% of which show up once; 12% is in the top ten. Documented time point: newly diagnosed GD, antithyroid drugs for less than 3 months. The TCR library was made from RNA that had been extracted from PBMCs in TRIzol. Graves' disease diagnosis used American Thyroid Association guidelines. There are 15 residues in the CDR3. V lost 3 bases, J lost 8 bases, and 12 bases stayed unmatched. Germline values: CDR1 DFQATT, CDR2 SNEGSKA (reference sequence). The same specimen was also included in a second study, on T cells in Graves' hyperthyroidism and ophthalmopathy.

V usage is TRBV20-1 and J usage is TRBJ2-1; the match to TRBD2 covers 8 bases. The sequence derives from a man between 18 and 35 years old with Graves disease. Material: peripheral blood mononuclear cells (PBMCs), obtained at new diagnosis, from a patient treated with antithyroid drugs. CDR3 coding DNA: TGCAGTGCTAGCCAGGGGTTAGCGGGATACGATGAGCAGTTCTTC. It translates to CSASQGLAGYDEQFF.